This entry describes one TCR beta chain. Its antigen remains unidentified. This sample was taken from a study of blood T cells in healthy people across ages. Study-level results: In older individuals, TCR beta diversity per million T cells was lower, falling roughly linearly with age. Aged donors had fewer naive CD4+ cells and lower diversity than long-lived donors.

Germline V gene data show CDR1 as SQVTM and CDR2 as ANQGSEA. There are 14 residues in the CDR3. V was pared by 7 bases and J by 2 bases, with 9 bases of the junction left unmatched. A second PCR of about 7 to 12 cycles used a sample-barcoded 5' primer and a J-beta primer mix. Every cDNA molecule carried a tag from a template-switch adaptor bearing 12 random nucleotides. TCRdb called the 5' RACE reads again in MiXCR, with one record for every CDR3 protein. The sample holds over a million distinct CDR3 sequences, about 40% seen once. The V gene is TRBV29-1, the J gene TRBJ2-7, with 9 nucleotides matching TRBD1. This receptor was identified in a woman younger than 35 in good health. Sample: blood. Written as DNA, the CDR3 is TGCAGCGCCGGCTACAGGGGGCCCGCCTACGAGCAGTACTTC. It is translated as CSAGYRGPAYEQYF.